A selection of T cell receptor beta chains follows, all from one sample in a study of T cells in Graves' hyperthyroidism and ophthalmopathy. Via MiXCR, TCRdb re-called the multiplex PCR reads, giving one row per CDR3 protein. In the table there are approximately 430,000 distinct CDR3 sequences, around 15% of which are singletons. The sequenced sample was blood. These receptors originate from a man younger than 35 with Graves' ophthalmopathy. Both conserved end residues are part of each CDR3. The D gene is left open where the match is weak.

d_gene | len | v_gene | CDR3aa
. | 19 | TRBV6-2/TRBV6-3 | CASSNLAPRLRLGANVLTF
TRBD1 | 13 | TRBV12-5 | CASHTGVRETQYF
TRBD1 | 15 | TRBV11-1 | CASSFGQGYTGELFF
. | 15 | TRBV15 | CATRQGGGISETQYF
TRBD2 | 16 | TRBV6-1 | CASSSTGLAGQETQYF
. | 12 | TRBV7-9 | CASSSLPQPQHF
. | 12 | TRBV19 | CASGDSYNEQFF
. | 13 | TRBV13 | CASSTWLEYEQYF
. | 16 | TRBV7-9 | CASSLVTGGGNQPQHF
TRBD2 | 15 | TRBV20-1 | CSARSLAGISYEQYF
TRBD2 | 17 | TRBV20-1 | CSARDRGLATTYNEQFF
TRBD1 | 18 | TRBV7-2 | CASNLSRDRGRRTYGYTF
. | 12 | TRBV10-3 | CAIRRSSYEQYF
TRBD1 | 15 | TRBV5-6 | CASSRSRTGGYEQYF
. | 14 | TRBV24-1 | CATSDLGSGGAQYF
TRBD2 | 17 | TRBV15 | CATSRDLSGGPNYEQYF
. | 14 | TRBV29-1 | CSVDSSRRYNEQFF
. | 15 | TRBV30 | CAWTPFPSSTDTQYF